This T cell receptor (beta chain) was sequenced during a study of blood T cell repertoires in COVID-19. In the original analysis: Amplification from reference gene primers served as the basis for estimated nucleated cell counts. This table comes from immunoSEQ multiplex PCR, and its TCRdb copy is limited to in-frame clones, with some not included. The V and J calls and clone size were taken over from that table, and D and trimming were inferred from the DNA. The table has about 280,000 clones, 85% seen once. Germline V gives CDR1 SGHVS, CDR2 FQNEAQ. V gave up 4 bases and J gave up 1 base; unmatched junction bases: 6. The CDR3 has 16 residues.

The J gene is TRBJ2-7, the V gene TRBV7-8, with 11 bases lining up with TRBD2. Specimen: peripheral blood. This sequence was found in a man in his fifties or sixties with active or convalescent COVID-19. CDR3 amino acids: CASSSPGLAESYEQYF. The DNA for the CDR3 is TGTGCCAGCAGCTCCCCGGGACTAGCGGAGTCCTACGAGCAGTACTTC.